This T cell receptor (beta chain) was documented in a study of vaccination and CD4 T cells after COVID-19 (dated by TCRdb to 2021 to 2024). In the study overall: Convalescent patients had a positive SARS-CoV-2 result on nasal swab PCR, and of these patients, fewer than ten had mild disease and one had severe disease. Six males and four females were included in the convalescent cohort, with two Hispanic individuals, seven Caucasians, two Asians and one multiracial person represented. Each participant got two doses of either the Pfizer-BioNTech BNT162b2 vaccine (n=8) or the Moderna mRNA-1273 vaccine (n=2). Post-COVID blood samples were collected from convalescent patients a median of approximately 93 days after diagnosis, with a range of about 30 to 161 days. Post-vaccine blood samples were collected a median of around 2.5 months after the second vaccine dose, ranging from about 12 to 241 days. The cultures were stimulated with overlapping spike peptide pools from SARS-CoV-2 and from the common cold coronaviruses HCoV-NL63, HCoV-OC43 and HCoV-229E. Control cultures received a CEFX viral epitope pool as the positive control, an HIV-1 Nef peptide pool as the negative control, or no peptide. In under 13 COVID-19 convalescent patients and several infection-naive healthy vaccine recipients, researchers compared the spike-specific CD4+ TCR repertoire from before mRNA vaccination with the repertoire from after.

This clonotype was seen a handful of times. The clone's antigen remains unknown. Base quality data are lacking; no much larger clone is found one base away. Reading the label with the study, this specimen's treatment or condition is: approximately nine-day PBMC culture with coronavirus spike peptide pools or control peptides (ViraFEST assay). To expand antigen-specific T cells with peptide pools and then pick out the expanded clonotypes through TCR sequencing, the study relied on the ViraFEST assay. The convalescent patients' positive SARS-CoV-2 PCR tests fell between March and December 2020, which was before the Alpha, Beta and Delta variants emerged in the United States. Each well held about 2.2 million PBMCs cultured in IMDM containing about 5% human AB serum and roughly 9.7 IU/ml IL-2, with around 9.7 ug/ml peptide pools added. On days 3 and 7, half of the culture medium was replaced with fresh IL-2-containing medium. Once the cells had been in culture for ten to eleven days, the EasySep CD4+ T cell isolation kit was used to isolate CD4+ T cells by negative selection. Ficoll-Paque Plus gradient centrifugation was used to isolate PBMCs from whole blood, and the isolated PBMCs were then either used fresh or cryopreserved at -140C. Culture conditions were generally each tested in triplicate wells.

Deletion took 3 bases off V and 8 bases off J, with a span of 17 bases between the germline ends. Measured from the cysteine to the phenylalanine, the CDR3 is 14 residues long. This entry keeps only the CDR3 DNA: 42 bases, framed from base 1. The germline V gene encodes CDR1 SGDLS and CDR2 YYNGEE. Library generation was performed with PCR. DNA from cultured CD4+ T cells was subjected to TCR sequencing with the Oncomine TCR Beta short-read assay at the Johns Hopkins FTIC core. Genomic DNA was extracted from the cultured CD4+ T cells with the QIAamp micro DNA kit. Oncomine TCR Beta libraries made from cultured CD4+ T cells were pooled using unique dual indexes and sequenced on an Illumina iSeq 100. Concerning the study's data processing: Non-productive sequences were removed, and CDR3s not starting with C, not ending with F or W, or shorter than 7 amino acids were discarded. The MANAFEST web application was used to identify antigen-specific clonotypes by comparing peptide-stimulated wells against reference wells and other culture wells. An FDR below 0.05, an odds ratio above 5, and a productive frequency above 0.1% in at least two of three replicate wells were required for clones to be considered positive. A clonotype was classed as cross-reactive if the clonotype showed significant expansion both in SARS-CoV-2 spike wells and in at least one common cold coronavirus spike condition. Similarity between CDR3 sequences was evaluated in R version 3.6.1 using Levenshtein distances (stringdist) and unrooted phylogenetic trees (ape). TCRdb handled the public reads itself, with Q25 trimming in fastp and clone calling in MiXCR, and kept productive beta chains. Identical CDR3 protein sequences are pooled into one entry, listed with their most common genes and DNA. TCRdb's processing, not the authors' own work, is the source of the V and J calls. The sample has 15,000 to 25,000 distinct CDR3 sequences on record, around 42% of them singletons. The top ten clonotypes cover about 14% of the sample.

Study-level results and caveats: In convalescent patients, a median around 86% of post-vaccine SARS-CoV-2-reactive clones were detected only after vaccination, suggesting vaccine-specific priming. Relatively few convalescent patients were included in the study, and early timepoints after natural infection were not analyzed. Of the vaccine-specific clones in convalescent patients, 304 of 307, or nearly all, reacted only to SARS-CoV-2 spike and did not cross-react with common cold coronaviruses. The median count of SARS-CoV-2-reactive clonotypes went up from 20 to 25 after infection to more than 30 after vaccination, although the change was not significant.

Sample: cultured CD4+ T cells from blood. This TCR was sampled from a human donor with COVID-19. The V and J genes are TRBV9 and TRBJ1-2; the D gene assignment is ambiguous. For the CDR3, the sequence is CASSEEGMYGGYTF. The nucleotide sequence is TGTGCCAGCAGCGAGGAAGGGATGTATGGGGGCTACACCTTC.